The following is a TCR beta chain sequence with its context. The target antigen is unknown. A much bigger clone sits one base away, suggesting this may be a read error. Genomic DNA served as template for TCR beta VDJ and CDR3 profiling. TCRdb re-derived calls from the reads in MiXCR, one entry per CDR3 protein. This table holds roughly 420,000 distinct CDR3 sequences, about two thirds found once. The sample originates from a study of CD8+CD57+ T cells in acquired aplastic anemia. About the research overall: DNA from sorted CD4+ and CD8+ cells averaged roughly 3.2 ug. Healthy-donor CD4+ cells averaged around 10 million reads. Broader study findings: About 27 shared CD8+ CDR3s appeared highly expressed within patients' immunodominant clones. For CD8+ Simpson's diversity, patients and controls showed no significant difference.

The receptor's source is a human donor in good health, serving as a control. The sample consisted of sorted CD4+, CD8+, or CD8+CD57+ T cells (not recorded which) from PBMCs.

This CDR3 is CASSEASCPEQYF. The CDR3 DNA is TGTGCCAGCAGTGAAGCCAGCTGTCCCGAGCAGTACTTC. V is TRBV2 and J is TRBJ2-7; D is ambiguous. The CDR3 consists of 13 residues. Trimming left V 0 bases short and J 6 bases short, with 9 bases between. CDR1 is SNHLY, CDR2 FYNNEI, per germline.